These 5 T cell receptor beta chains came from one sample sequenced in a study of blood T cell repertoires in COVID-19. Data came from immunoSEQ multiplex PCR; TCRdb stores just in-frame clones and leaves some out. The data contain about 120,000 clones, 70% to 85% of them singletons. The sample taken for sequencing was peripheral blood. The receptor source for this set is a woman aged 70-85 years with acute or convalescent COVID-19.

The genes are TRBV5-8 and TRBJ1-2, with 10 bases that match TRBD1. The V gene end was trimmed by 4 bases and the J gene end by 5 bases; junction bases not matched to a gene: 8. The CDR3 spans 15 residues. In germline, CDR1 is SGHTS, CDR2 YDEGEE. In nucleotides, the CDR3 is TGTGCCAGCAGCCCTATGGGACAGGGGAAGTATGGCTACACCTTC. This gives the protein CASSPMGQGKYGYTF.

This rearrangement joins TRBV7-9 to TRBJ2-7; D unresolved. The CDR3 extends over 12 amino acids. Trimming stripped 3 bases from V and 6 bases from J, with 9 bases between. The germline CDR1 and CDR2 sequences are SEHNR and FQNEAQ (reference sequence). The CDR3 sequence: CASSFTIGEQYV. Written as DNA, the CDR3 is TGTGCCAGCAGCTTCACGATCGGCGAGCAGTACGTC.

The rearrangement joins TRBV7-9 to TRBJ1-3, with 8 bases identical to TRBD1. The CDR3 contains 14 residues. V gave up 5 bases and J gave up 4 bases; unmatched junction bases: 4. The V gene's germline CDR1 is SEHNR and CDR2 FQNEAQ (reference sequence). The CDR3 loop is CASSRDRTGNTIYF. The DNA for the CDR3 is TGTGCCAGCAGCCGGGACAGGACGGGAAACACCATATATTTT.

There are a few counts of this clone. V usage is TRBV13 and J usage is TRBJ1-3, with D unresolved. CDR3 size: 13 residues. Germline V gives CDR1 PRHDT, CDR2 FYEKMQ (reference sequence). Trimming shortened V by 3 bases and J by 11 bases, and 14 bases separated the two germline ends. Written as DNA, the CDR3 is TGTGCCAGCAGCTTCTCCTTTACCGGTGCCATATATTTT. This translates into CASSFSFTGAIYF.

This clone appeared a few times. This chain connects TRBV7-2 to TRBJ1-1; no clear D. CDR3 size: 11 residues. Trimming stripped 7 bases from V and 7 bases from J, with 10 bases between. CDR1 and CDR2 from the germline V gene are SGHTA and FQGNSA. The CDR3 sequence is CASTILGEAFF. The CDR3 DNA is TGTGCCAGCACTATACTAGGTGAAGCTTTCTTT. Full variable domain (rest looked up from reference TRBV7-2 and TRBJ1-1): GAGVSQSPSNKVTEKGKDVELRCDPISGHTALYWYRQSLGQGLEFLIYFQGNSAPDKSGLPSDRFSAERTGGSVSTLTIQRTQQEDSAVYLCASTILGEAFFGQGTRLTVV.